The 20 T cell receptor beta chains below come from one sample, sequenced in a study of OX40 agonist ivuxolimab in advanced cancers. Generated by immunoSEQ multiplex PCR, the TCRdb table keeps only in-frame clones and is missing some. The table has roughly 60,000 clones, around nine tenths seen once. The sample here was CD4+ or CD8+ T cells sorted from blood, taken in a trial of the OX40 agonist ivuxolimab. The receptors come from an adult with an advanced solid tumor such as melanoma, head and neck, liver or kidney cancer.

V is TRBV19 and J is TRBJ1-5, with 7 bases aligning to TRBD1. Looked up from germline, CDR1 is LNHDA and CDR2 is SQIVND (reference sequence). The CDR3 runs to 15 residues. The ends lost 5 bases at V and 0 bases at J; junction bases unmatched: 4. In DNA form, the CDR3 reads TGTGCCAGTAGTTCTCGACAGGGTAGCAATCAGCCCCAGCATTTT. Translation: CASSSRQGSNQPQHF. The variable domain in full, with the rest retrieved from reference TRBV19 and TRBJ1-5, is DGGITQSPKYLFRKEGQNVTLSCEQNLNHDAMYWYRQDPGQGLRLIYYSQIVNDFQKGDIAEGYSVSREKKESFPLTVTSAQKNPTAFYLCASSSRQGSNQPQHFGDGTRLSIL.

CDR3 coding DNA: TGTGCCAGCAGCCCTGGGGGCTCCTATGGCTACACCTTC. As protein: CASSPGGSYGYTF. The chain couples TRBV7-8 to TRBJ1-2; the D gene is possibly TRBD1 (6 bases). V shed 5 bases and J shed 4 bases, with 11 bases lying between them. CDR3 size: 13 residues. Germline V gene lookup returns CDR1 SGHVS and CDR2 FQNEAQ.

The gene calls are TRBV19 and TRBJ1-2, with a possible D match to TRBD1 (5 bases). The CDR3 covers 15 residues. Germline V gene sequence: CDR1 LNHDA, CDR2 SQIVND (reference sequence). V dropped 5 bases and J dropped 0 bases, with 13 bases sitting between them. The chain's CDR3 is CASSYVGVTNYGYTF. For the CDR3, the DNA is TGTGCCAGTAGTTATGTAGGGGTGACTAACTATGGCTACACCTTC.

The chain recombines TRBV6-1 with TRBJ1-2; 9 bases are a match to TRBD1. The germline gives CDR1 MNHNS, CDR2 SASEGT. This CDR3 has 15 amino acids. V was pared by 6 bases and J by 6 bases, with 11 bases of the junction left unmatched. The chain's CDR3 is CASSGTGKTGDGYTF. CDR3 sequence (DNA): TGTGCCAGCAGCGGGACAGGGAAAACGGGGGATGGCTACACCTTC.

The chain employs TRBV30 and TRBJ1-2, with TRBD1 identical over 7 bases. CDR1 is GTSNPN and CDR2 is SVGIG in the germline V gene (reference sequence). V shed 4 bases and J 3 bases; nucleotides not matched to a gene: 17. The CDR3 is 17 amino acids. The chain's CDR3 is CAWTKPGGIILDYGYTF. CDR3 coding DNA: TGTGCCTGGACAAAACCAGGGGGAATAATCTTGGACTATGGCTACACCTTC.

This chain links TRBV6-4 with TRBJ1-2; 7 nucleotides align to TRBD1. This CDR3 is 13 amino acids long. From germline, CDR1 is MRHNA and CDR2 SNTAGT. V shed 4 bases, J shed 8 bases, and the junction held 7 bases outside the gene matches. Here the CDR3 reads CASSATGLEGYTF. For the CDR3, the DNA is TGTGCCAGCAGTGCGACAGGGCTTGAAGGCTACACCTTC.

The CDR3 reads CASSFAQGGGYTF. The CDR3 bases are TGTGCCAGCAGCTTTGCACAGGGTGGAGGCTACACCTTC. The chain recombines TRBV7-9 with TRBJ1-2; D perhaps matches TRBD1 (6 bases). There are 13 residues in the CDR3. Germline CDR1 reads SEHNR; CDR2 reads FQNEAQ (reference sequence). With 3 bases removed from V and 8 bases from J, the gap between germline ends came to 13 bases.

The genes are TRBV19 and TRBJ2-7, with TRBD1 matching over 7 bases. V lost 6 bases and J lost 3; bases outside the gene matches: 11. This CDR3 region has 15 residues. CDR1 is LNHDA, CDR2 SQIVND, per germline (reference sequence). The CDR3 reads CASSPDRVGDYEQYF. The CDR3 DNA reads TGTGCCAGTAGCCCCGACAGGGTTGGGGACTACGAGCAGTACTTC.

The chain carries TRBV28 and TRBJ1-2; TRBD1 is a possible D gene (5 bases). The germline V and J ends were trimmed by 3 bases and 3 bases, with 8 bases remaining between them. Germline CDR1 is MDHEN and CDR2 is SYDVKM. There are 13 residues in the CDR3. The CDR3, as DNA: TGTGCCAGCAGTTTGACAGAGTACTATGGCTACACCTTC. It is translated as CASSLTEYYGYTF.

The gene calls are TRBV18 and TRBJ2-3, with D perhaps matching TRBD2 (5 bases). The ends were cut back, 3 bases at V and 6 bases at J, with 10 bases in the middle. In germline, CDR1 is KGHSH, CDR2 LQKENI. The CDR3 extends over 13 amino acids. The CDR3: CASSPSGMDTQYF. The CDR3 DNA is TGTGCCAGCTCACCCTCCGGGATGGATACGCAGTATTTT.

The CDR3 sequence is CASSRDTLSGNTIYF. The CDR3 DNA is TGTGCCAGCTCACGGGACACCCTCTCTGGAAACACCATATATTTT. The rearrangement joins TRBV18 to TRBJ1-3; D possibly corresponds to TRBD1 (6 bases). CDR1 is KGHSH, CDR2 LQKENI, per germline. The CDR3 totals 15 residues. Trimming left V 4 bases short and J 0 bases short, with 10 bases between.

The chain joins TRBV15 to TRBJ1-2; no definite D call. Trimming removed 1 base at V and 4 bases at J, with 10 bases between. The CDR3 is made up of 14 amino acids. Germline lookup yields CDR1 LNHNV and CDR2 YYDKDF (reference sequence). The CDR3 DNA reads TGTGCCACCAGCAGAGGCGACAACCTCTATGGCTACACCTTC. This gives the protein CATSRGDNLYGYTF.

The chain combines TRBV6-6 with TRBJ1-5, with 8 positions matching TRBD1. V dropped 5 bases and J dropped 7; count of bases not matched to a gene: 13. The CDR3 runs 16 residues. CDR1 is MNHNY, CDR2 SVGAGI, per germline (reference sequence). The CDR3 DNA is TGTGCCAGCAGTAAGCGACAGGGGTCCGTGCTACAGCCCCAGCATTTT. Translating gives CASSKRQGSVLQPQHF.

The rearrangement links TRBV12-2 to TRBJ2-1; the table's D call, TRBD2, was not checked against the DNA. TRBV12-2 counts as a pseudogene. CDR3 length: 16 amino acids. The CDR3 sequence is CASRFGGGRLENEQFF. Here the CDR3 DNA reads TGTGCAAGTCGCTTTGGGGGCGGGAGGCTTGAGAATGAGCAGTTCTTC.

The V gene is TRBV15, the J gene TRBJ2-5, with 8 bases lining up with TRBD2. This CDR3 is built from 20 residues. V shed 0 bases, J shed 7 bases, and the junction held 22 bases outside the gene matches. Germline V gene sequence: CDR1 LNHNV, CDR2 YYDKDF (reference sequence). In DNA form, the CDR3 reads TGTGCCACCAGCAGAGATTTCTCGTCGGGTGGGACTACAAGCGGGGGGACCCAGTACTTC. It is translated as CATSRDFSSGGTTSGGTQYF.

The V gene is TRBV11-2, the J gene TRBJ2-1; 11 positions agree with TRBD1. V gave up 0 bases and J gave up 7 bases; unmatched junction bases: 5. The CDR3 is 16 amino acids. The germline V gene encodes CDR1 SGHAT and CDR2 FQNNGV. The DNA of the CDR3 is TGTGCCAGCAGCTTAGAGTCTGGGACAGGGGGTAATGAGCAGTTCTTC. Protein sequence: CASSLESGTGGNEQFF.

This chain's CDR3 is CASSPQGASNQPQHF. CDR3 in DNA: TGTGCCAGCAGTCCTCAGGGGGCCAGCAATCAGCCCCAGCATTTT. The rearrangement links TRBV6-5 to TRBJ1-5; 8 nucleotides match TRBD1. There are 15 residues in the CDR3. The ends lost 5 bases at V and 1 base at J; junction bases unmatched: 4. Germline CDR1 MNHEY, CDR2 SVGAGI.

The V call is TRBV19, the J call TRBJ2-5, with 7 bases identical to TRBD1. The V and J ends lost 2 bases and 2 bases, in that order; junction bases with no gene match: 2. The CDR3 runs to 14 residues. The germline gives CDR1 LNHDA, CDR2 SQIVND (reference sequence). The CDR3 region has the DNA TGTGCCAGTAGTATACAGGGGGATCAAGAGACCCAGTACTTC. Translated: CASSIQGDQETQYF.

This rearrangement joins TRBV28 to TRBJ2-7; 7 positions match TRBD2. CDR3 length: 14 amino acids. From germline, CDR1 is MDHEN and CDR2 SYDVKM. Trimming took 10 bases from V and 7 from J; bases not matched to a gene: 16. The CDR3 coding sequence is TGTGCCATCCATGCGGGGGTGAAAACGGGGGAGCAGTACTTC. It codes for CAIHAGVKTGEQYF.

The V call is TRBV20-1, the J call TRBJ2-1; unclear D gene. The CDR3 loop spans 10 amino acids. Germline CDR1 is DFQATT and CDR2 is SNEGSKA (reference sequence). Trimming removed 6 bases at V and 9 bases at J, with 9 bases between. The CDR3 spells CSAERGEQFF. CDR3 nucleotides: TGCAGTGCGGAGCGAGGTGAGCAGTTCTTC.